These 6 T cell receptor beta chains share one sample of origin, sequenced in a study of blood T cell repertoires in COVID-19. Clones were read by immunoSEQ multiplex PCR, and TCRdb kept only the in-frame ones, dropping some. The sample consists of about 250,000 clones, about 90% of them appearing once. Sequencing was carried out using peripheral blood. All receptors come from a man older than 75 with acute or convalescent COVID-19.

A word on this clone: Other DNA sequences in the sample encode the same CDR3. V gene TRBV10-3 combines with J gene TRBJ2-7; TRBD1 agrees at 11 bases. This CDR3 spans 16 amino acids. Trimming removed 8 bases from V and 0 bases from J; junction bases left unmatched: 9. The germline V gene encodes CDR1 ENHRY and CDR2 SYGVKD. CDR3 bases: TGTGCCATCTCAGGAGGAGGACAGGGGGCCTCCTACGAGCAGTACTTC. Protein: CAISGGGQGASYEQYF.

This clone occurred once. The chain couples TRBV2 to TRBJ1-1; D remains unclear. This CDR3 is 12 amino acids long. Germline CDR1 and CDR2: SNHLY and FYNNEI. Trimming removed 8 bases at V and 1 base at J, with 8 bases between. CDR3 nucleotides: TGTGCCAGCTCTCCGCGGAACACTGAAGCTTTCTTT. Translation gives CASSPRNTEAFF.

The chain is built from TRBV5-1 and TRBJ2-1; 15 bases fit TRBD2. CDR3 size: 15 residues. The V and J ends lost 3 bases and 9 bases, in that order; junction bases with no gene match: 4. CDR1 is SGHRS and CDR2 is YFSETQ in the germline V gene. CDR3 amino acids: CASSSGLAGGLEQFF. The CDR3 coding sequence is TGCGCCAGCAGCTCTGGACTAGCGGGGGGGCTTGAGCAGTTCTTC. The variable domain in full, with the rest retrieved from reference TRBV5-1 and TRBJ2-1, is KAGVTQTPRYLIKTRGQQVTLSCSPISGHRSVSWYQQTPGQGLQFLFEYFSETQRNKGNFPGRFSGRQFSNSRSEMNVSTLELGDSALYLCASSSGLAGGLEQFFGPGTRLTVL.

V gene TRBV9 combines with J gene TRBJ2-1; 7 positions match TRBD2. After removal of 4 bases from V and 7 bases from J, the junction contained 8 bases not matched to a gene. The germline V gene encodes CDR1 SGDLS and CDR2 YYNGEE. The CDR3 runs to 14 residues. CDR3 DNA sequence: TGTGCCAGCAGCCCCCTCGGGGGGTTTAATGAGCAGTTCTTC. It translates to CASSPLGGFNEQFF.

CDR3 DNA sequence: TGTGCCAGCAGCTTTACTTCAGGTTTATACGGCTACACCTTC. It is translated as CASSFTSGLYGYTF. The rearrangement uses TRBV7-9 and TRBJ1-2; no reliable D call. Germline V lookup: CDR1 SEHNR, CDR2 FQNEAQ (reference sequence). CDR3 length: 14 residues. Between the trimmed V and J ends, which lost 3 bases and 8 bases, there was a span of 16 bases. Together with reference TRBV7-9 and TRBJ1-2, the CDR3 gives the full variable domain: DTGVSQNPRHKITKRGQNVTFRCDPISEHNRLYWYRQTLGQGPEFLTYFQNEAQLEKSRLLSDRFSAERPKGSFSTLEIQRTEQGDSAMYLCASSFTSGLYGYTFGSGTRLTVV.

This chain links TRBV2 with TRBJ1-5; D may be TRBD1 (5 bases). CDR1 and CDR2 from the germline V gene are SNHLY and FYNNEI. With 8 bases removed from V and 2 bases from J, the gap between germline ends came to 16 bases. CDR3 length: 15 residues. CDR3 sequence: CASATQGAGNQPQHF. For the CDR3, the DNA is TGTGCCAGCGCCACCCAGGGCGCTGGCAATCAGCCCCAGCATTTT.